This paragraph covers one TCR beta chain sequence. The antigen is undetermined. The method was immunoSEQ multiplex PCR; TCRdb's version includes in-frame clones alone and lacks a portion of them. The table lists more than 90,000 clones, about 91% of them singletons. The entry originates in a study of T cell repertoires and HLA-DP antigens. Study details: Donor ages ranged from 18-to-29 to 60-to-69; a couple of men, one woman.

Negative selection yielded untouched CD4+ T cells of average about 98% purity. Input material: CD4+ T cells from PBMCs. The TCR sequence derives from a woman younger than 30 in good health and CMV-seronegative.

This CDR3 reads CASSEERTGELFF. DNA of the CDR3: TGTGCCAGCAGTGAGGAGCGAACCGGGGAGCTGTTTTTT. V gene TRBV6-1 combines with J gene TRBJ2-2, with D uncertain. The length of the CDR3 is 13 residues. Trimming left V 3 bases short and J 5 bases short, with 7 bases between. Germline CDR1 is MNHNS and CDR2 is SASEGT.